Listed here is a single T cell receptor beta chain. The target antigen is unknown. The data are from a study of STAT5B mutations in CD4+ large granular lymphocyte leukemia. Study observations and caveats: CD4-sorted patient repertoires seemed more clonal than healthy CD4+ repertoires. Top patient clones used TRBV06 genes more often: 8/27 versus 2/35 in controls.

The repertoire was sequenced with immunoSEQ multiplex PCR; TCRdb's copy has only in-frame clones and lacks some. The sample consists of fewer than 45,000 clones, 65% to 85% of them appearing once. CDR3 length: 15 amino acids. CDR1 LNHDA and CDR2 SQIVND come from the germline V gene (reference sequence). V dropped 10 bases and J dropped 0; count of bases not matched to a gene: 9. V and J are TRBV19 and TRBJ2-1; TRBD2 matches 7 bases. Sequenced material: CD4+ T cells from blood buffy coats. The source is a human donor in good health. CDR3 bases: TGTGCCACCTCAAGGGGCGGGAGCTCCTACAATGAGCAGTTCTTC. Translation: CATSRGGSSYNEQFF.